This TCR beta chain was profiled in a study of blood T cells in healthy people across ages. The ends lost 0 bases at V and 5 bases at J; junction bases unmatched: 10. CDR3 length: 17 amino acids. The germline CDR1 and CDR2 sequences are LGHDT and YNNKEL (reference sequence). Primed by a sample-barcoded 5' primer and a J-beta primer mix, a second PCR proceeded for 7 to 11 cycles. Each TCR beta cDNA got a 12-nucleotide random molecular identifier. MiXCR, applied by TCRdb to the 5' RACE reads, yields one record per CDR3 protein. The sample consists of about 1 million distinct CDR3 sequences, roughly 45% of them appearing once. This clonotype was detected a few times.

The chain carries TRBV3-1 and TRBJ2-5; 9 bases map to TRBD2. Sequences were obtained from blood. This clonotype originated in a woman aged 55-70 years in good health. The CDR3, as DNA: TGTGCCAGCAGCCAAGACGAAGGACTAGCGTGGACGGAGACCCAGTACTTC. This codes for CASSQDEGLAWTETQYF.